These 23 T cell receptor beta chains share one sample of origin, sequenced in a study of identical twins. TCRdb re-analysed the 5' RACE reads in MiXCR, keeping a single row per CDR3 protein. This sample has some 570,000 distinct CDR3 sequences, with around 22% found just once. The sample also formed part of further work on yellow fever vaccine responses in identical twins.

Sequencing was carried out using CD4+ T cells sorted from blood. All receptors derive from a woman aged 18-29 years in good health.

V and J are TRBV5-8 and TRBJ2-1; either TRBD1 or TRBD2 may supply D (5 bases each). Trimming removed 5 bases from V and 9 bases from J, with 15 bases in between. The CDR3 sequence is 13 residues long. Germline V gene lookup returns CDR1 SGHTS and CDR2 YDEGEE. This CDR3 reads CASRESRDGEQFF. CDR3 DNA sequence: TGTGCCAGCAGGGAATCCAGGGACGGTGAGCAGTTCTTC.

J is TRBJ2-5 and V is TRBV29-1; D is possibly TRBD1 or TRBD2 (5 bases each). Germline lookup yields CDR1 SQVTM and CDR2 ANQGSEA. The germline V and J ends were trimmed by 3 bases and 4 bases, with 15 bases remaining between them. This CDR3 contains 14 residues. Written as DNA, the CDR3 is TGCAGCGTTGATCCGGGGCGTAAGACAGAGACCCAGTACTTC. Translated, it gives CSVDPGRKTETQYF.

This chain links TRBV6-6 with TRBJ2-3; D unclear. CDR1 and CDR2 from the germline V gene are MNHNY and SVGAGI (reference sequence). V lost 7 bases to trimming and J lost 6 bases, with 8 bases between them. This CDR3 spans 11 amino acids. In DNA, the CDR3 is TGTGCCAGCATGGTACGGGATACGCAGTATTTT. Translation gives CASMVRDTQYF.

The CDR3 DNA sequence: TGTGCCAGCAGCCCGGGACAGGGGGTCTATGGCTACACCTTC. It translates to CASSPGQGVYGYTF. The gene calls are TRBV3-1 and TRBJ1-2; 11 positions agree with TRBD1. The CDR3 consists of 14 residues. V gave up 4 bases and J gave up 4 bases; unmatched junction bases: 2. Germline CDR1 is LGHDT and CDR2 is YNNKEL (reference sequence).

The table lists this clonotype with a few counts. J is TRBJ1-6 and V is TRBV19; tentative D call: TRBD1 (5 bases). V lost 6 bases to trimming and J lost 9 bases, with 15 bases between them. From germline, CDR1 is LNHDA and CDR2 SQIVND (reference sequence). The CDR3 spans 14 residues. CDR3 nucleotide sequence: TGTGCCAGTAGAATATATGGGGCCGGTTCACCCCTCCACTTT. Translating gives CASRIYGAGSPLHF.

This clonotype was seen a single time. The V gene is TRBV9, the J gene TRBJ2-1; 11 nucleotides align to TRBD2. The germline V gene has CDR1 SGDLS and CDR2 YYNGEE. The CDR3 spans 18 residues. V was pared by 0 bases and J by 4 bases, with 9 bases of the junction left unmatched. The CDR3 protein is CASSVDPPSGGTYNEQFF. DNA for the CDR3: TGTGCCAGCAGCGTAGATCCTCCTAGCGGGGGGACTTACAATGAGCAGTTCTTC.

This clonotype was counted a single time. The chain couples TRBV14 to TRBJ2-4; D unresolved. The germline V and J ends were trimmed by 5 bases and 7 bases, with 15 bases remaining between them. CDR3 size: 14 residues. Germline V gene data show CDR1 as SGHDN and CDR2 as FVKESK. CDR3 protein: CASSSVGLGNIQYF. The CDR3 coding sequence is TGTGCCAGCAGCTCCGTGGGCCTCGGGAACATTCAGTACTTC.

J is TRBJ1-1 and V is TRBV5-1; D not resolved. V gave up 1 base and J gave up 6 bases, with 13 bases separating them. The CDR3 loop spans 14 amino acids. Germline-derived CDR1 and CDR2 are SGHRS and YFSETQ. The CDR3 here is CASSLLDSASEAFF. The CDR3 DNA is TGCGCCAGCAGCTTGTTAGATTCGGCCTCTGAAGCTTTCTTT.

The chain links TRBV3-1 to TRBJ2-2; the D call may be TRBD1 or TRBD2 (5 bases each). CDR3 length: 14 amino acids. CDR1 is LGHDT and CDR2 is YNNKEL in the germline V gene (reference sequence). The germline V and J ends were trimmed by 0 bases and 8 bases, with 10 bases remaining between them. The DNA for the CDR3 is TGTGCCAGCAGCCAAGACGAGGGGCCGGGGGAGCTGTTTTTT. Translated: CASSQDEGPGELFF.

The chain joins TRBV12-3 or TRBV12-4 to TRBJ2-5; 9 bases fit TRBD1. The ends lost 10 bases at V and 5 bases at J; junction bases unmatched: 11. This CDR3 has 14 amino acids. This CDR3 is CATTVGTGFETQYF. In DNA form, the CDR3 reads TGTGCCACTACGGTGGGGACAGGGTTCGAGACCCAGTACTTC.

V gene TRBV23-1 combines with J gene TRBJ2-7; unclear D gene. TRBV23-1 is sorted into the ORF group, with uncertain function. With 11 bases removed from V and 9 bases from J, the gap between germline ends came to 8 bases. This CDR3 is 8 amino acids long. The CDR3 loop is CACDGQYF. For the CDR3, the DNA is TGCGCCTGCGACGGGCAGTACTTC.

The rearrangement joins TRBV24-1 to TRBJ2-3, with 11 bases lining up with TRBD2. Germline CDR1 reads KGHDR; CDR2 reads SFDVKD. The CDR3 totals 16 residues. V was pared by 1 base and J by 3 bases, with 2 bases of the junction left unmatched. CDR3 amino acids: CATSDFTSGSTDTQYF. The CDR3 DNA reads TGTGCCACCAGTGATTTTACTAGCGGGAGTACAGATACGCAGTATTTT.

This clonotype was seen only a few times. The genes are TRBV20-1 and TRBJ1-3; D remains unclear. Germline CDR1 is DFQATT and CDR2 is SNEGSKA (reference sequence). The germline V and J ends were trimmed by 1 base and 0 bases, with 10 bases remaining between them. The CDR3 sequence is 15 residues long. This chain's CDR3 is CSARGYSYSGNTIYF. In nucleotides, the CDR3 is TGCAGTGCTAGAGGATACAGCTACTCTGGAAACACCATATATTTT.

This clonotype was found a few times. The V gene is TRBV24-1, the J gene TRBJ2-1; 9 bases are a match to TRBD2. This CDR3 has 18 amino acids. The ends lost 1 base at V and 0 bases at J; junction bases unmatched: 6. Germline assignment: CDR1 KGHDR and CDR2 SFDVKD. CDR3 DNA sequence: TGTGCCACCAGTGATTTTTCGGCGGGAGGGCACTCCTACAATGAGCAGTTCTTC. It translates to CATSDFSAGGHSYNEQFF.

The chain has TRBV20-1 and TRBJ2-7; a possible D gene is TRBD1 (6 bases). The CDR3 length is 14 residues. Germline CDR1 DFQATT, CDR2 SNEGSKA (reference sequence). The CDR3 loop is CIPDPTGVSYEQYV. The CDR3 DNA follows: TGCATCCCTGACCCGACAGGAGTCTCCTACGAGCAGTACGTC.

The chain employs TRBV5-5 and TRBJ2-7; 10 bases line up with TRBD2. V gave up 2 bases and J gave up 0 bases; unmatched junction bases: 8. This CDR3 is 17 amino acids long. Germline CDR1 and CDR2: SGHKS and YYEKEE (reference sequence). CDR3 amino acids: CASSFFRTSGGSYEQYF. CDR3 nucleotides: TGTGCCAGCAGCTTTTTCCGGACTAGCGGAGGCTCCTACGAGCAGTACTTC. The entire variable domain, with the rest obtained from reference TRBV5-5 and TRBJ2-7, is as follows: DAGVTQSPTHLIKTRGQQVTLRCSPISGHKSVSWYQQVLGQGPQFIFQYYEKEERGRGNFPDRFSARQFPNYSSELNVNALLLGDSALYLCASSFFRTSGGSYEQYFGPGTRLTVT.

This chain joins TRBV4-1 and TRBJ1-5; tentatively, D is TRBD1 (6 bases). CDR1 is MGHRA and CDR2 is YSYEKL in the germline V gene. The CDR3 is 11 amino acids. V was shortened by 0 bases and J by 15 bases, with 9 bases between the two germline ends. CDR3 nucleotide sequence: TGCGCCAGCAGCCAAGATAAGGGGGGGCATTTT. Translating it yields CASSQDKGGHF.

This clonotype occurred a few times. This chain joins TRBV2 and TRBJ2-5; weak D call: TRBD1 (6 bases). V lost 7 bases and J lost 3, with 9 bases in between. The germline V gene encodes CDR1 SNHLY and CDR2 FYNNEI. The CDR3 has 12 residues. CDR3 amino acids: CASTGDEETQYF. The CDR3 DNA reads TGTGCCAGCACAGGGGACGAAGAGACCCAGTACTTC.

The sample holds a few counts of this clonotype. This chain joins TRBV6-1 and TRBJ2-5; 11 bases agree with TRBD1. CDR3 length: 14 residues. V was pared by 1 base and J by 5 bases, with 0 bases of the junction left unmatched. The germline V gene encodes CDR1 MNHNS and CDR2 SASEGT. In nucleotides, the CDR3 is TGTGCCAGCAGTGAAGGGACAGGGGGCGAGACCCAGTACTTC. This sequence encodes CASSEGTGGETQYF.

The V and J genes are TRBV28 and TRBJ2-5; the match to TRBD1 covers 9 bases. Trimming at V came to 6 bases and at J to 2 bases, leaving 13 bases not matched to a gene. The CDR3 consists of 17 residues. Germline CDR1 MDHEN, CDR2 SYDVKM. The CDR3 spells CASSWGQGRDPQETQYF. In nucleotides, the CDR3 is TGTGCCAGCAGCTGGGGACAGGGCCGTGACCCACAAGAGACCCAGTACTTC. The whole variable domain, filled in from reference TRBV28 and TRBJ2-5, reads DVKVTQSSRYLVKRTGEKVFLECVQDMDHENMFWYRQDPGLGLRLIYFSYDVKMKEKGDIPEGYSVSREKKERFSLILESASTNQTSMYLCASSWGQGRDPQETQYFGPGTRLLVL.

The chain employs TRBV15 and TRBJ2-1; TRBD1 is a possible D gene (5 bases). Germline CDR1 is LNHNV and CDR2 is YYDKDF (reference sequence). CDR3 length: 16 amino acids. V dropped 0 bases and J dropped 6 bases, with 15 bases sitting between them. The CDR3 DNA reads TGTGCCACCAGCAGAGATATGGGCAGGGTGGGCAATGAGCAGTTCTTC. This sequence encodes CATSRDMGRVGNEQFF. The full variable domain, its missing parts supplied by reference TRBV15 and TRBJ2-1, is DAMVIQNPRYQVTQFGKPVTLSCSQTLNHNVMYWYQQKSSQAPKLLFHYYDKDFNNEADTPDNFQSRRPNTSFCFLDIRSPGLGDTAMYLCATSRDMGRVGNEQFFGPGTRLTVL.

The chain combines TRBV12-3 or TRBV12-4 with TRBJ1-1, with D tentatively TRBD1 (5 bases). The CDR3 consists of 14 residues. Trimming removed 3 bases at V and 5 bases at J, with 13 bases between. The CDR3 bases are TGTGCCAGCAGTTTTTGGGGCTCAAGTACTGAAGCTTTCTTT. Translation: CASSFWGSSTEAFF.

This clonotype was seen more than once but under ten times. V usage is TRBV6-5 and J usage is TRBJ1-1, with TRBD1 matching 7 bases. This CDR3 is built from 14 residues. From germline, CDR1 is MNHEY and CDR2 SVGAGI. V was pared by 2 bases and J by 10 bases, with 10 bases of the junction left unmatched. The CDR3 DNA reads TGTGCCAGCAGTTACCACGGACAGGTGAATAGAGCTTTCTTT. Translation: CASSYHGQVNRAFF.